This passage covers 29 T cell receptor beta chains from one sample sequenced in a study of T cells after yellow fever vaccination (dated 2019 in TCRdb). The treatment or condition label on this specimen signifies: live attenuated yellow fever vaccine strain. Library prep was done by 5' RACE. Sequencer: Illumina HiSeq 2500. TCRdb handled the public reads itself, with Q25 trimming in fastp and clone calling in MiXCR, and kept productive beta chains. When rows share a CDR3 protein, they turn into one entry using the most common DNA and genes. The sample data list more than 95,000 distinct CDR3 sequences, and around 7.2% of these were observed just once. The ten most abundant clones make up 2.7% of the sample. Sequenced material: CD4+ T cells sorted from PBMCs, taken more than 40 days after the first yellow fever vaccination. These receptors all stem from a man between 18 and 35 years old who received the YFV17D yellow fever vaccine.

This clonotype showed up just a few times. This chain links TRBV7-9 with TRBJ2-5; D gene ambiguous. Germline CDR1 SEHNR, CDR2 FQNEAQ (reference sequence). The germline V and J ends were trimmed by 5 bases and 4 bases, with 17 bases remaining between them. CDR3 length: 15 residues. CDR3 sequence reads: CASSPPMRWGETQYF. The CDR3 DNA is TGTGCCAGCAGCCCCCCCATGAGGTGGGGAGAGACCCAGTACTTC.

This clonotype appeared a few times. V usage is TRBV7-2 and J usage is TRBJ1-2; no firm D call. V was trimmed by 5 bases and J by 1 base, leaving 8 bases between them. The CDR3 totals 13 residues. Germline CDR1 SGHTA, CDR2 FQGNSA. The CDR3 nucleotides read TGTGCCAGCAGCCCAAGGAGTAACTATGGCTACACCTTC. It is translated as CASSPRSNYGYTF.

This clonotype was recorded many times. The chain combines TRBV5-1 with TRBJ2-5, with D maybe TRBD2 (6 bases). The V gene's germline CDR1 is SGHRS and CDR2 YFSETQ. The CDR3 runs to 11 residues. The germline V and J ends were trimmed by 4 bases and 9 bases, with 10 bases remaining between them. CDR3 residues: CASSQRRAQYF. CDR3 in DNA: TGCGCCAGCAGCCAGCGGAGGGCCCAGTACTTC.

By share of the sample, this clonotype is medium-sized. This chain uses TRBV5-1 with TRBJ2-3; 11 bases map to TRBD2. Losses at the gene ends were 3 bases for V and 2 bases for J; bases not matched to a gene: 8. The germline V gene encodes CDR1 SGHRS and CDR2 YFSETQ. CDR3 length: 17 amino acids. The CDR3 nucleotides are TGCGCCAGCAGCTCGCATAGCGGGGGGGGACTCACAGATACGCAGTATTTT. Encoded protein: CASSSHSGGGLTDTQYF. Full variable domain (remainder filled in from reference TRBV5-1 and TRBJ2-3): KAGVTQTPRYLIKTRGQQVTLSCSPISGHRSVSWYQQTPGQGLQFLFEYFSETQRNKGNFPGRFSGRQFSNSRSEMNVSTLELGDSALYLCASSSHSGGGLTDTQYFGPGTRLTVL.

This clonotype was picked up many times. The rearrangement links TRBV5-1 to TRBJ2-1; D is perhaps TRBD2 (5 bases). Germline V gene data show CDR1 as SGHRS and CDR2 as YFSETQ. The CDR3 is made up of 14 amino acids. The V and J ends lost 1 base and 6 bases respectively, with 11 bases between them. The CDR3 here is CASSLHSAINEQFF. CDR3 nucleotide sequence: TGCGCCAGCAGCTTGCATAGCGCGATCAATGAGCAGTTCTTC.

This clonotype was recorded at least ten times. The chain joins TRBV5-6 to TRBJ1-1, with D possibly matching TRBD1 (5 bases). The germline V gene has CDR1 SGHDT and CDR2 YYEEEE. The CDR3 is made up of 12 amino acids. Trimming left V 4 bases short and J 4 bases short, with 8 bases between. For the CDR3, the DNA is TGTGCCAGCAGCCTGGGGGTCACTGAAGCTTTCTTT. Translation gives CASSLGVTEAFF. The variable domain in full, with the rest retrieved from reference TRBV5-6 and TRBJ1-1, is DAGVTQSPTHLIKTRGQQVTLRCSPKSGHDTVSWYQQALGQGPQFIFQYYEEEERQRGNFPDRFSGHQFPNYSSELNVNALLLGDSALYLCASSLGVTEAFFGQGTRLTVV.

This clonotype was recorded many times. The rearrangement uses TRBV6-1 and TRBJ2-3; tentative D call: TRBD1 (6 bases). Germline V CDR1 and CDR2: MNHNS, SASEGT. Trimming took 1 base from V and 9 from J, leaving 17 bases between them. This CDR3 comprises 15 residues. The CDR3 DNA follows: TGTGCCAGCAGTGAAGGGGGGCAGGCCGAAATAACGCAGTATTTT. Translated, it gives CASSEGGQAEITQYF.

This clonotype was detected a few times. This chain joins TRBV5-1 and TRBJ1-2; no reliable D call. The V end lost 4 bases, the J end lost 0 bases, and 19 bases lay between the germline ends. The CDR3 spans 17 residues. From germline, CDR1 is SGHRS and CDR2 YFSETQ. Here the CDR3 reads CASSKYRTQTTNYGYTF. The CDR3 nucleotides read TGCGCCAGCAGCAAGTATCGGACTCAGACTACTAACTATGGCTACACCTTC.

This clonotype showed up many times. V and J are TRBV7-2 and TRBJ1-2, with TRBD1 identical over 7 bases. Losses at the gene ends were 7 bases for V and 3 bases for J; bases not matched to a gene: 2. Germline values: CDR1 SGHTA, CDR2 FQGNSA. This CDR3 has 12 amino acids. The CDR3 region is CASNGQDYGYTF. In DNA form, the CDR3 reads TGTGCCAGCAACGGACAGGACTATGGCTACACCTTC.

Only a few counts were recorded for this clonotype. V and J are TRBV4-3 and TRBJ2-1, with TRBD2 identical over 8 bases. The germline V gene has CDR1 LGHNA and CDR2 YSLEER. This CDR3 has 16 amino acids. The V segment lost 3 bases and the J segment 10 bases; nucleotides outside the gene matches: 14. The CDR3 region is CASSHNIGGGPGEQFF. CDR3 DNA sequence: TGCGCCAGCAGCCACAACATCGGGGGGGGCCCGGGAGAGCAGTTCTTC.

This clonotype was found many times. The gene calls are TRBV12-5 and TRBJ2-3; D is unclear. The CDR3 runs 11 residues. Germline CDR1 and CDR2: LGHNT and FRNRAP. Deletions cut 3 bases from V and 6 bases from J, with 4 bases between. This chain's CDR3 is CASGLADTQYF. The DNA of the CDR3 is TGTGCTAGTGGTTTAGCGGATACGCAGTATTTT.

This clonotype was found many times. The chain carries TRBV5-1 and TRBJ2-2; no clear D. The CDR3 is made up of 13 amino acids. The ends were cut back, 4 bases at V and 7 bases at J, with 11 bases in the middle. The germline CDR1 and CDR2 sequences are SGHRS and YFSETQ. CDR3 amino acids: CASSLGNDGELFF. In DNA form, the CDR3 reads TGCGCCAGCAGCCTGGGTAATGACGGGGAGCTGTTTTTT. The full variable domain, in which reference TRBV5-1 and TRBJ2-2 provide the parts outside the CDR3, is KAGVTQTPRYLIKTRGQQVTLSCSPISGHRSVSWYQQTPGQGLQFLFEYFSETQRNKGNFPGRFSGRQFSNSRSEMNVSTLELGDSALYLCASSLGNDGELFFGEGSRLTVL.

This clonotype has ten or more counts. The CDR3 nucleotides are TGTGCCAGCAGTTTGGTCCTAGGGCCGGTGGCTGAAGCTTTCTTT. This gives the protein CASSLVLGPVAEAFF. The chain is built from TRBV12-3 or TRBV12-4 and TRBJ1-1; D gene unclear. This CDR3 region has 15 residues. Trimming shortened V by 3 bases and J by 6 bases, and 17 bases separated the two germline ends.

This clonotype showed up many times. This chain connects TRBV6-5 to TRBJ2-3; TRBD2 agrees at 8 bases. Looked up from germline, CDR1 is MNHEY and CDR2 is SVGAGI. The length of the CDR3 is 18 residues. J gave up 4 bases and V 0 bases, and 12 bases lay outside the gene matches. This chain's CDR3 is CASSYSINVAGGPDTQYF. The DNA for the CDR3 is TGTGCCAGCAGTTACTCGATTAACGTGGCGGGGGGCCCAGATACGCAGTATTTT.

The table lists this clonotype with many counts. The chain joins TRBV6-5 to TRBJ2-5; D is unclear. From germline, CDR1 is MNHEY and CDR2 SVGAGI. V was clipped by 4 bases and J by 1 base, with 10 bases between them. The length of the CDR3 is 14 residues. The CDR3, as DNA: TGTGCCAGCAGTTTCTCAGGCGCCCAAGAGACCCAGTACTTC. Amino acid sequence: CASSFSGAQETQYF.

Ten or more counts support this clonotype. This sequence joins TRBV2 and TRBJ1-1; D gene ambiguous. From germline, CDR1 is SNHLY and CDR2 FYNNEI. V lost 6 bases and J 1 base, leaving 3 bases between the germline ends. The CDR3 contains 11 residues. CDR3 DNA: TGTGCCAGCAGGGAGAACACTGAAGCTTTCTTT. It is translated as CASRENTEAFF.

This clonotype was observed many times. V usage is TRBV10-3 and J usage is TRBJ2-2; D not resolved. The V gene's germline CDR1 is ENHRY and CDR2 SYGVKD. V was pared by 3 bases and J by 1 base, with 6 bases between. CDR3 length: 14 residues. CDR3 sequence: CAISEVGNTGELFF. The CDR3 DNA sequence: TGTGCCATCAGTGAAGTAGGGAACACCGGGGAGCTGTTTTTT.

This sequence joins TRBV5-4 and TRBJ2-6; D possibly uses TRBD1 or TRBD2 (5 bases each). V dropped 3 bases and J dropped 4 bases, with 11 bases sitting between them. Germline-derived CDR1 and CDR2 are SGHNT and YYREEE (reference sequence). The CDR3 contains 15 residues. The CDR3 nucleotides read TGTGCCAGCAGCTCGGGGACCGAAGGGGCCAACGTCCTGACTTTC. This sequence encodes CASSSGTEGANVLTF.

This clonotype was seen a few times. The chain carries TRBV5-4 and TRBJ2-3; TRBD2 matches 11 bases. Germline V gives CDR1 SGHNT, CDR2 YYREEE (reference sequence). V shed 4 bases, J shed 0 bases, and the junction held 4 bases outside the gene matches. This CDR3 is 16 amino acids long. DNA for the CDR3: TGTGCCAGCAGCCAGGGACTAGCGGAGAGCACAGATACGCAGTATTTT. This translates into CASSQGLAESTDTQYF.

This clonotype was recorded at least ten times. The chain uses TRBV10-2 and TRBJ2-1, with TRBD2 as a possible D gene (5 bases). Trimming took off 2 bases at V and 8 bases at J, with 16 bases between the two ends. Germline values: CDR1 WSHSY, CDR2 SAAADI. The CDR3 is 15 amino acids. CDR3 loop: CASSEPGGGKDEQFF. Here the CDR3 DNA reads TGCGCCAGCAGTGAGCCGGGCGGAGGAAAGGATGAGCAGTTCTTC.

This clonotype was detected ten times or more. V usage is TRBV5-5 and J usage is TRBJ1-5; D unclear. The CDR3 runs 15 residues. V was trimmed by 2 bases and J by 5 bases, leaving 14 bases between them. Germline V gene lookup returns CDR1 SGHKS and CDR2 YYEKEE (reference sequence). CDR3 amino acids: CASSFAVGLDQPQHF. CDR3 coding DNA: TGTGCCAGCAGCTTTGCCGTTGGGCTCGATCAGCCCCAGCATTTT.

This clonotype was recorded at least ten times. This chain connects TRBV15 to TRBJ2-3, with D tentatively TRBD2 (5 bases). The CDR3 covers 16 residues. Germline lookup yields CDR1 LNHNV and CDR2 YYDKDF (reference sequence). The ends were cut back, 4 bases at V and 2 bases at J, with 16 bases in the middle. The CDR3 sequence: CATSTGSGGLTDTQYF. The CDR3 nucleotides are TGTGCCACCAGCACTGGGAGCGGAGGCCTCACAGATACGCAGTATTTT.

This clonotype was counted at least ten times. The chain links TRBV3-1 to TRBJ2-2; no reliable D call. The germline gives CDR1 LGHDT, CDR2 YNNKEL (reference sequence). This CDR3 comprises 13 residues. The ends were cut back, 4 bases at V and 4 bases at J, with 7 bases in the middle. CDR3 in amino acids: CASSPRTTGELFF. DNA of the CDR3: TGTGCCAGCAGCCCCAGGACCACCGGGGAGCTGTTTTTT.

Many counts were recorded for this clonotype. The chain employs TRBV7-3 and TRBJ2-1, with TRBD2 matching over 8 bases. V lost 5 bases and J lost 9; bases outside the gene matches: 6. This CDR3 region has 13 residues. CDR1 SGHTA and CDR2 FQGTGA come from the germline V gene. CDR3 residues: CASSTGGGGEQFF. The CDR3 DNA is TGTGCCAGCAGCACCGGGGGGGGTGGTGAGCAGTTCTTC.

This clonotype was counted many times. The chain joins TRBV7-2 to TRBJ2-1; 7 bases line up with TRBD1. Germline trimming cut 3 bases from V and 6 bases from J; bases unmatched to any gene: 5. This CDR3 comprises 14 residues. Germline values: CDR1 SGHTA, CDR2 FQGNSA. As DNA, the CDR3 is TGTGCCAGCAGCTTCTGGGACAGACTCAATGAGCAGTTCTTC. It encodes CASSFWDRLNEQFF.

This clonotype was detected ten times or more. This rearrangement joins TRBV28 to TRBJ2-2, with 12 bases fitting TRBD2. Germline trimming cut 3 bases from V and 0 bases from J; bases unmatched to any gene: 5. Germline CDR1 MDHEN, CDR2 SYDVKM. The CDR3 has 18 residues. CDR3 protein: CASSFPGLAGANTGELFF. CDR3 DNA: TGTGCCAGCAGTTTCCCGGGACTAGCGGGTGCGAACACCGGGGAGCTGTTTTTT.

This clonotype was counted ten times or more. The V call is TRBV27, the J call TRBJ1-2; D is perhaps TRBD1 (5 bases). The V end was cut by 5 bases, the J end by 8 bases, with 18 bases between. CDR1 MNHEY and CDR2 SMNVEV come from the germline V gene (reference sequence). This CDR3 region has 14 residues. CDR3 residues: CASSQPRGIGGYTF. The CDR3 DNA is TGTGCCAGCAGTCAGCCACGGGGGATAGGAGGCTACACCTTC.

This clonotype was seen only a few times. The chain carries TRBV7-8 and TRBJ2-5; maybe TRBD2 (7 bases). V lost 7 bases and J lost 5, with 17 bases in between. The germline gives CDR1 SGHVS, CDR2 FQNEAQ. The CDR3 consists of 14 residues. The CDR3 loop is CASTLTGGGETQYF. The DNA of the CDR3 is TGTGCCAGCACCCTGACGGGCGGGGGCGAGACCCAGTACTTC.

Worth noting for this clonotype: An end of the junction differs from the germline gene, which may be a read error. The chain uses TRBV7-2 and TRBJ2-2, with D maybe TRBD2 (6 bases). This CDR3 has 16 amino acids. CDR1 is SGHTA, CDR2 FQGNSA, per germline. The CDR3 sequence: CASSLYHLANTGEVFF. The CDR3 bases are TGTGCCAGCAGCTTATACCACCTCGCGAACACCGGGGAGGTGTTTTTT.